The sequence of this T cell receptor beta chain was determined in a study of response to subunit inactivated influenza vaccine. TCRdb independently ran MiXCR on the RT-PCR reads; one entry per CDR3 protein. The sample shows roughly 500,000 distinct CDR3 sequences, under 30% of them seen only once. The same sample was also studied in work on T cells expressing NK-cell markers. Per that paper: TCR beta cDNA was made by 5'RACE template switching with UMIs. The authors restricted sorting to alpha-beta TCR T cells with an anti-gamma-delta TCR antibody in several experiments.

This material consisted of CD4+ T cells sorted from PBMCs, taken 11 to 12 days after vaccination. The clonotype was recovered from a man aged 50-59 years who received an inactivated influenza vaccine.

Written as DNA, the CDR3 is TGTGCCAGCAGCTTTTCGGGGGCGCCCTACAATGAGCAGTTCTTC. The encoded protein is CASSFSGAPYNEQFF. The J gene is TRBJ2-1, the V gene TRBV11-3; D is perhaps TRBD1 or TRBD2 (6 bases each). The length of the CDR3 is 15 residues. V shed 3 bases and J shed 2 bases, with 11 bases lying between them. The V gene's germline CDR1 is SGHNT and CDR2 YENEEA.